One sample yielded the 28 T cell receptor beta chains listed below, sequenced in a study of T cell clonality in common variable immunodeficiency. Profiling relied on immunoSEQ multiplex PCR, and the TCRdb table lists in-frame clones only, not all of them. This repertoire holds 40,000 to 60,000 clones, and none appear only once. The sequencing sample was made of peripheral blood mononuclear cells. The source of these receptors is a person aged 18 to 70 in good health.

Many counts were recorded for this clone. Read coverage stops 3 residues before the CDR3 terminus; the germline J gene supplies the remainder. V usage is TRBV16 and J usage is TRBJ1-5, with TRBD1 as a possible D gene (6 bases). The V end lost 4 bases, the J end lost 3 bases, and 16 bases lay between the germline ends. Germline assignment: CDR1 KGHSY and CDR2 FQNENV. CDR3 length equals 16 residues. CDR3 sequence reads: CASSPFSDRFNQPQHF. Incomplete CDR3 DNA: TGTGCCAGCAGCCCCTTCTCGGACAGATTCAATCAGCCC. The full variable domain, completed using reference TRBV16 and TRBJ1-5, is GEEVAQTPKHLVRGEGQKAKLYCAPIKGHSYVFWYQQVLKNEFKFLISFQNENVFDETGMPKERFSAKCLPNSPCSLEIQATKLEDSAVYFCASSPFSDRFNQPQHFGDGTRLSIL.

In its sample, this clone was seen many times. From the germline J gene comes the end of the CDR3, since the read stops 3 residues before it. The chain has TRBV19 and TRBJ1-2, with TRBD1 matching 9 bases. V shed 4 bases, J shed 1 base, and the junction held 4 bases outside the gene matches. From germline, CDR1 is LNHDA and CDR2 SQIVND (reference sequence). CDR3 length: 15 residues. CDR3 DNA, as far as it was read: TGTGCCAGTAGTAAAACAGGGGGCAGTAACTATGGC. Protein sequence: CASSKTGGSNYG. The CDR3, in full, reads CASSKTGGSNYGYTF.

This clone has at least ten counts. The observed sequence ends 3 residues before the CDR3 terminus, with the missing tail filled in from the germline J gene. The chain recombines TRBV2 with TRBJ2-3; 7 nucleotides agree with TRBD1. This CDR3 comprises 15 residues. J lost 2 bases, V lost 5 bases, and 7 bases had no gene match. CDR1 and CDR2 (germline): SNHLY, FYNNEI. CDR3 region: CASSRQGSYTDTQYF. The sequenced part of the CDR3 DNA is TGTGCCAGCAGTCGACAGGGATCCTACACAGATACG.

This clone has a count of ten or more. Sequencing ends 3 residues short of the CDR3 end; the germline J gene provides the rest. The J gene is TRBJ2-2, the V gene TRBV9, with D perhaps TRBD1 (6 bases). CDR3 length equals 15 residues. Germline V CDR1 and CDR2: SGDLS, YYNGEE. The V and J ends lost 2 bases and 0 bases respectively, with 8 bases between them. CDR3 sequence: CASSVDSTNTGELFF. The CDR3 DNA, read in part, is TGTGCCAGCAGCGTGGACAGCACGAACACCGGGGAG.

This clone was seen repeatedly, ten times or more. CDR3 DNA, as far as it was read: TGTGCCAGCAGTGATTCCCGCTATGGC. Translating gives CASSDSRYG. In full, the CDR3 is CASSDSRYGYTF. The V gene is TRBV6-1, the J gene TRBJ1-2, with D unclear. The read is 3 residues too short to cover the CDR3 end, so that end is filled in from the germline J gene. The CDR3 loop spans 12 amino acids. With 3 bases removed from V and 4 bases from J, the gap between germline ends came to 6 bases. Germline CDR1 reads MNHNS; CDR2 reads SASEGT.

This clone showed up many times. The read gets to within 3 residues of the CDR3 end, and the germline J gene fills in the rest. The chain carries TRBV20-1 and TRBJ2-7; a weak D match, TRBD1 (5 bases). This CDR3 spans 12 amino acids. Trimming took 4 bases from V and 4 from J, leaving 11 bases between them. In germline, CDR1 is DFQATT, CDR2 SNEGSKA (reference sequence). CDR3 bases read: TGCAGTGCTAATGACAGAAATTACGAG. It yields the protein CSANDRNYE. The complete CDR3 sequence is CSANDRNYEQYF.

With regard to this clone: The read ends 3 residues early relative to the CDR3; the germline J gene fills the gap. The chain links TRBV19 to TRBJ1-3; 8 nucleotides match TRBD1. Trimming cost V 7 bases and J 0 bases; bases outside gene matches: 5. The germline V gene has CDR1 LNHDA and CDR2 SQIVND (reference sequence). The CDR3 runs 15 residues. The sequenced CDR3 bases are TGTGCCAGTACCCGGGACAGGAGCTCTGGAAACACC. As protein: CASTRDRSSGNT. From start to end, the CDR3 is CASTRDRSSGNTIYF.

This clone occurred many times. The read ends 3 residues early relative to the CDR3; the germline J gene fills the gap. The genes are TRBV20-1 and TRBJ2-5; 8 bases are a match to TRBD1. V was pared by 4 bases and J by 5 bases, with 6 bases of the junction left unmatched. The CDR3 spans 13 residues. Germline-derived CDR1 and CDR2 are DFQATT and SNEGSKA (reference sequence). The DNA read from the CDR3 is TGCAGTGCTATCAGGGGGCTTTCGGAGACC. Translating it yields CSAIRGLSET. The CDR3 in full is CSAIRGLSETQYF.

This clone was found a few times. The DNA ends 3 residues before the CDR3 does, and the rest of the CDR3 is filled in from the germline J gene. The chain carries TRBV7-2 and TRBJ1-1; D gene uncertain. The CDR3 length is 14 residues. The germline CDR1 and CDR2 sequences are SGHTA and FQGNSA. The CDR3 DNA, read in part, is TGTGCCAGCACCACTTACGGAGACCAGCGGGAA. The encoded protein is CASTTYGDQRE. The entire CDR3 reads CASTTYGDQREAFF.

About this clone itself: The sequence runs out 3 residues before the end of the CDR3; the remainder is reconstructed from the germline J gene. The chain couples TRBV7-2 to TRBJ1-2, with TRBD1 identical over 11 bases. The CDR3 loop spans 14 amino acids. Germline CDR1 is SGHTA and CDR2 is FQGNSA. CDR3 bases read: TGTGCCAGCAGCTTAGGGACAGGGGGCAAGGAC. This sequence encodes CASSLGTGGKD. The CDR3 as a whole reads CASSLGTGGKDYTF.

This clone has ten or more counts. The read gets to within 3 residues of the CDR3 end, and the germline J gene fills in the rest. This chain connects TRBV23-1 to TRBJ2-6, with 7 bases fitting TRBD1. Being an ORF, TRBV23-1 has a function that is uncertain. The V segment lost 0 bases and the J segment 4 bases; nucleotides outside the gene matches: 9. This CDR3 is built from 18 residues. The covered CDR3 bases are TGCGCCAGCAGTCAATCGAAGGGACAGCCTGCCGGGGCCAACGTC. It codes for CASSQSKGQPAGANV. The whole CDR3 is CASSQSKGQPAGANVLTF.

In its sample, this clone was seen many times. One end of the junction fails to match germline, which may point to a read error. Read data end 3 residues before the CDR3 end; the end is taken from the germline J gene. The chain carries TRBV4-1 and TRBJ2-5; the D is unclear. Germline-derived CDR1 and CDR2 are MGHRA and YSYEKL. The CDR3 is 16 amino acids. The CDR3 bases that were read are TGCACCAGCAGCCAAGGCCCGGTCTTCAACCAAGAGACC. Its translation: CTSSQGPVFNQET. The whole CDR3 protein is CTSSQGPVFNQETQYF.

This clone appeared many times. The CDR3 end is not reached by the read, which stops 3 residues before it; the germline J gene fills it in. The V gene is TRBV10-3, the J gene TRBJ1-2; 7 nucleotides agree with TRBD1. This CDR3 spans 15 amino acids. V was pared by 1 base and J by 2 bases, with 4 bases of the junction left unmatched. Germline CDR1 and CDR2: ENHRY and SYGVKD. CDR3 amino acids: CAISEFGTANYGYTF. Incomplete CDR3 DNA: TGTGCCATCAGTGAGTTCGGGACAGCCAACTATGGC.

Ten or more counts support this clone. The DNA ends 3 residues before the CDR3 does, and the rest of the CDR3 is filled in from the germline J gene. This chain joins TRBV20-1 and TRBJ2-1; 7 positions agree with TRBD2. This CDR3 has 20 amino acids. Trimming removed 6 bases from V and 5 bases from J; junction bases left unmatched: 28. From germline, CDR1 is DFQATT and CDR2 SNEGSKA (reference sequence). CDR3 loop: CSALGGLSAGALNQNNEQFF. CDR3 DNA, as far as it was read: TGCAGTGCGCTAGGCGGCCTATCTGCGGGAGCCCTAAATCAAAACAATGAG.

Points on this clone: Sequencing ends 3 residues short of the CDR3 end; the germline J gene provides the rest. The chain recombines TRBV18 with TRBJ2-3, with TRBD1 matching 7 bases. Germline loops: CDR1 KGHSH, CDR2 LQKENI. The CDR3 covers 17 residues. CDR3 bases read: TGTGCCAGCTCACCACGAGGGACAGATTATAGCAATCAGCCG. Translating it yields CASSPRGTDYSNQP. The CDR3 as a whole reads CASSPRGTDYSNQPQYF.

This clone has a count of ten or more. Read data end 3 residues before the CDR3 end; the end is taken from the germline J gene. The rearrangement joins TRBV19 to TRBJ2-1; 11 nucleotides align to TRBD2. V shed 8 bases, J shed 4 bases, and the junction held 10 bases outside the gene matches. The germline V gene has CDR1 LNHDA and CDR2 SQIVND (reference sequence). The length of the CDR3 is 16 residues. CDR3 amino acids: CASSLSGGADYNEQFF. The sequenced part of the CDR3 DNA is TGTGCCAGTTCCCTTAGCGGGGGGGCCGATTACAATGAG.

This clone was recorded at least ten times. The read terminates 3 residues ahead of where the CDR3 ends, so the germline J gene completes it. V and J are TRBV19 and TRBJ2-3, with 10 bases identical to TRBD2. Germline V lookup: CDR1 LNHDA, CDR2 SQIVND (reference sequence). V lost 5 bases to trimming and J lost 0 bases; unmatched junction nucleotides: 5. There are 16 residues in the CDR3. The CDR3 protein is CASSSGLAASTDTQYF. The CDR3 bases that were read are TGTGCCAGTAGTTCTGGACTAGCGGCTAGCACAGATACG. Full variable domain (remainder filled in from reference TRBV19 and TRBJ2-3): DGGITQSPKYLFRKEGQNVTLSCEQNLNHDAMYWYRQDPGQGLRLIYYSQIVNDFQKGDIAEGYSVSREKKESFPLTVTSAQKNPTAFYLCASSSGLAASTDTQYFGPGTRLTVL.

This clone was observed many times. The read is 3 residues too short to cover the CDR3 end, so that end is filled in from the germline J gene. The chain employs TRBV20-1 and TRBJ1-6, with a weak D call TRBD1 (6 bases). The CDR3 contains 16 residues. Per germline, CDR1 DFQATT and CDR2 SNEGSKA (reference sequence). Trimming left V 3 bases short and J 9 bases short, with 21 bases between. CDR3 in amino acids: CSASWGEQGGGSPLHF. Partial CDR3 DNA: TGCAGTGCTAGTTGGGGTGAACAGGGCGGGGGTTCACCC.

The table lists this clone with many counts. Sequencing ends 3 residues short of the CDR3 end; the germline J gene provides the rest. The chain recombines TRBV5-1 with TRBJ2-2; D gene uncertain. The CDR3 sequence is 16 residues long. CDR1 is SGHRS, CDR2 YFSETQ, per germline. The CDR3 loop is CASSLVGQLRREKLFF. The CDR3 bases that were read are TGCGCCAGCAGCTTGGTAGGGCAGCTGAGGAGAGAAAAG.

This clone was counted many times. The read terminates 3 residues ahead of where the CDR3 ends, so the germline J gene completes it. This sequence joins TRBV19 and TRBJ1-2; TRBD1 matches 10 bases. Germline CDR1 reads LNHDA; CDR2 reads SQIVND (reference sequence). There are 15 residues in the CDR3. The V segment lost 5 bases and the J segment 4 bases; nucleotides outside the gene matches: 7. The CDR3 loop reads CASSAGTGDSYGYTF. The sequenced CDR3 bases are TGTGCCAGTAGTGCCGGGACAGGGGATTCCTATGGC.

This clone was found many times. The CDR3 sequence is CASSSQGRWMGAFF. Partial CDR3 DNA: TGTGCCAGCAGCTCACAGGGGAGGTGGATGGGA. The chain combines TRBV11-2 with TRBJ1-1; 7 positions match TRBD1. The sequence runs out 3 residues before the end of the CDR3; the remainder is reconstructed from the germline J gene. Germline V gene lookup returns CDR1 SGHAT and CDR2 FQNNGV. The CDR3 runs 14 residues.

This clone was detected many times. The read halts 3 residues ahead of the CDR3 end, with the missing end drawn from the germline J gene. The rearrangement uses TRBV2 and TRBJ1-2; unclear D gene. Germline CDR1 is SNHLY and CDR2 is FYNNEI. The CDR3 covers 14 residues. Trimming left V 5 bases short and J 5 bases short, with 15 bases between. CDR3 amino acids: CASSPDPAGYGYTF. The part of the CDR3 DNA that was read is TGTGCCAGCAGTCCGGACCCGGCGGGGTATGGC. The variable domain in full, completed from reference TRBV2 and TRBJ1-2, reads EPEVTQTPSHQVTQMGQEVILRCVPISNHLYFYWYRQILGQKVEFLVSFYNNEISEKSEIFDDQFSVERPDGSNFTLKIRSTKLEDSAMYFCASSPDPAGYGYTFGSGTRLTVV.

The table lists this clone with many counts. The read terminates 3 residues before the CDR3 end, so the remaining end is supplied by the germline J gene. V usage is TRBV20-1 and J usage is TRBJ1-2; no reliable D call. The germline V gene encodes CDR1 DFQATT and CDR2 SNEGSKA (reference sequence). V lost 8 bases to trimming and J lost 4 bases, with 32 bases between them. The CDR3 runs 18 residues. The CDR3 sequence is CSPNPADAWLTTSYGYTF. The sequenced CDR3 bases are TGCAGTCCGAACCCGGCTGATGCCTGGTTGACAACCTCCTATGGC.

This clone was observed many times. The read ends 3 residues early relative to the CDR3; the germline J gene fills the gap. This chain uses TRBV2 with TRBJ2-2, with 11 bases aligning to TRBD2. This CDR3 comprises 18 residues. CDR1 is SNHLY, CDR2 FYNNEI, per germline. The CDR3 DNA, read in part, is TGTGCACGCACGGGGGTAGCGGGAGGGCCGGAAGACACCGGGGAG. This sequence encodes CARTGVAGGPEDTGE. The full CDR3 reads CARTGVAGGPEDTGELFF.

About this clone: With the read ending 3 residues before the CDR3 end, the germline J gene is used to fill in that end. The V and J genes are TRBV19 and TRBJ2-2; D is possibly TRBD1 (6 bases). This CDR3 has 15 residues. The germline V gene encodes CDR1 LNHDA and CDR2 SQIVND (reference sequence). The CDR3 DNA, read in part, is TGTGCCAGTAGACAACAGGGCTCTGGGGCCAACGTG. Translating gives CASRQQGSGANV. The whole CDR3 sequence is CASRQQGSGANVLFF. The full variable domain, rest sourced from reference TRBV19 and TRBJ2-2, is DGGITQSPKYLFRKEGQNVTLSCEQNLNHDAMYWYRQDPGQGLRLIYYSQIVNDFQKGDIAEGYSVSREKKESFPLTVTSAQKNPTAFYLCASRQQGSGANVLFFGEGSRLTVL.

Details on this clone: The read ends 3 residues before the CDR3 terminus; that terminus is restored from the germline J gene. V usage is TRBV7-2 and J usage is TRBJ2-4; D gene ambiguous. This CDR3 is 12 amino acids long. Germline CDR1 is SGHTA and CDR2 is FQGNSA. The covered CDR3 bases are TGTGCCAGCAGCTCTAGTTTATATGGT. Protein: CASSSSLYG. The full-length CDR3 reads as CASSSSLYGQYF.

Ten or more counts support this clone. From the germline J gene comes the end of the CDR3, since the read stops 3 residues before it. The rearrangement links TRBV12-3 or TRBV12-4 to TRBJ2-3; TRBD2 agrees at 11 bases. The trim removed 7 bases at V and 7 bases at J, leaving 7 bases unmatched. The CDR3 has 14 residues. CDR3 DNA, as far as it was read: TGTGCCAGCACGTTAGCGGGGGGGCCATATACG. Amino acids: CASTLAGGPYT. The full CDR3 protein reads CASTLAGGPYTQYF.

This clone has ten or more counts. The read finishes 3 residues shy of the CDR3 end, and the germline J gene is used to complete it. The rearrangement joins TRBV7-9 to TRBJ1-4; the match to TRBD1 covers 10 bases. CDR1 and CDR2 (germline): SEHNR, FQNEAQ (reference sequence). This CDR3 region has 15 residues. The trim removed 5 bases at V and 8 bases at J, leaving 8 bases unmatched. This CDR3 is CASSHRDRGREKLFF. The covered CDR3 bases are TGTGCCAGCAGCCACAGGGACAGGGGACGGGAAAAA.